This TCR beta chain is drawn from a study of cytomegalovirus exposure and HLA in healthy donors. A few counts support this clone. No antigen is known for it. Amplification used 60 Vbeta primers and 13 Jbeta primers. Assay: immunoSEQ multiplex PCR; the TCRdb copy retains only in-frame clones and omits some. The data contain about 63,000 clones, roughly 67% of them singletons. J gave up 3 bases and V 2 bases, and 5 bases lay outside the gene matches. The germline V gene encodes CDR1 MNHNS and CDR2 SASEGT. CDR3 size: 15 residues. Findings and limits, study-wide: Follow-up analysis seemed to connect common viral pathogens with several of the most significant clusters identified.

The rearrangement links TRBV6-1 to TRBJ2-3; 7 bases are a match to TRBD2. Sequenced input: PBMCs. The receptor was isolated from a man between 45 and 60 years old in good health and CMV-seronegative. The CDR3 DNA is TGTGCCAGCAGTGAACCGCGGGGGTTAACAGATACGCAGTATTTT. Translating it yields CASSEPRGLTDTQYF.